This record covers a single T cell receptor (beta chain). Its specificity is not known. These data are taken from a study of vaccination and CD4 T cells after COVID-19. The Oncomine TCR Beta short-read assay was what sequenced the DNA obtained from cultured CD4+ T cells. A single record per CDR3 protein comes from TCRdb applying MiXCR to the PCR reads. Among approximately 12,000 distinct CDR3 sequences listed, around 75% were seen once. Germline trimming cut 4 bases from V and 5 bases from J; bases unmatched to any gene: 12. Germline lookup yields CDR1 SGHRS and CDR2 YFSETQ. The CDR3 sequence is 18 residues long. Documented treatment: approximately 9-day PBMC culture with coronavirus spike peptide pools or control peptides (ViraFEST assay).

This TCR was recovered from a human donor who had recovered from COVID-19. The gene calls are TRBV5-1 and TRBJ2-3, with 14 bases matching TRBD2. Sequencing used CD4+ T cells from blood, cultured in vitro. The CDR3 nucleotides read TGCGCCAGCAGCCCCGGCGGACTAGCGGGAGGAGATAGAGATACGCAGTATTTT. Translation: CASSPGGLAGGDRDTQYF.